Shown below are 2 T cell receptor beta chains from a single sample sequenced in a study of beta chain features in type 1 diabetes listed by TCRdb under 2018. The library was obtained by the immunoSEQ multiplex PCR assay. The High Capacity cDNA Reverse Transcription Kit was used to reverse transcribe all of the isolated RNA, meaning that expressed TCRB transcripts were what got sequenced. TCRdb holds this immuneACCESS table with in-frame rearrangements only. Some clones are missing; in checked studies, unresolved V genes explain under half, and the rest has no known cause. For this sample there are 120,000 to 150,000 clones; less than 9% appear just once. The top ten constitute about 1.4% of the sample. Sample: central memory CD4+ T cells from blood. These receptor sequences come from a woman aged 25 to 39 in good health.

This clone was detected a few times. This chain uses TRBV18 with TRBJ1-5; TRBD1 might be the D (6 bases). CDR3 size: 15 residues. Germline values: CDR1 KGHSH, CDR2 LQKENI. The germline V and J ends were trimmed by 2 bases and 0 bases, with 8 bases remaining between them. The CDR3 sequence is CASSPYRDSNQPQHF. The CDR3 nucleotides read TGTGCCAGCTCACCATACAGGGATAGCAATCAGCCCCAGCATTTT.

This clone was counted only a few times. The J gene is TRBJ1-2, the V gene TRBV29-1, with 9 bases that match TRBD1. This CDR3 has 13 residues. The ends lost 6 bases at V and 3 bases at J; junction bases unmatched: 5. Germline V gene data show CDR1 as SQVTM and CDR2 as ANQGSEA. The CDR3, as DNA: TGCAGCGTCGGGACAGGGTCTGACTATGGCTACACCTTC. It translates to CSVGTGSDYGYTF.